This T cell receptor (beta chain) comes out of a study of STAT5B mutations in CD4+ large granular lymphocyte leukemia (dated 2022 in TCRdb). Looking at the study overall: When cryopreserved patient cells were available, CD8+ cells were removed first, and anti-CD4 microbeads were then used for selection. The study compared the TCRbeta repertoires of patients with CD4+ T-cell large granular lymphocyte leukemia against those of healthy blood donors. The purity of purified fractions was confirmed by flow cytometry on FACSCanto II or FACSVerse to exceed 95% among lymphocytes.

The investigation overall reported the following: Patient cell sources varied, and just 5 to 7 CD4-sorted patient samples were included in the clonality comparison against healthy controls. Enrichment of TRBV06-family usage was observed among the top patient clones (8/27) relative to healthy controls (2/35). CD4-sorted patient repertoires appeared more clonal than healthy CD4+ repertoires, and this difference persisted after removing the putative leukemic clones. The main leukemic clonotypes were found to be private to each patient, although approximately 25% of the main leukemic clonotypes were detected at low frequency in the non-leukemic repertoires of other patients. Data were not HLA-matched; higher clonality in CD4+ versus CD8+ T-LGLL could reflect the relatively small sample size.

The immunoSEQ assay at survey resolution was used to sequence TCRbeta rearrangements from genomic DNA. Under the source paper's analysis protocol: Clonotypes above 5% of the repertoire were treated as putative leukemic clones, yielding some 64 across around 30 patients. In the TCR sequencing data, the lowest productive clonotype frequency that could be detected was 2.59 x 10-5. Only productive TCRbeta rearrangements, meaning sequences that were complete and in-frame, were kept for the analyses. Simpson clonality, calculated in the immunoSEQ Analyzer version 3.0, was used as the measure of sample clonality. Based on frequency, clones were grouped as very rare, small, medium, large (1-20%) or hyperexpanded (>20%). Generation probabilities were estimated with OLGA 1.2.3, V-gene circos plots were made with VDJtools, specificities were looked up in VDJdb, and CDR3 motifs were identified with GLIPH. TCRdb retrieved this table from immuneACCESS and kept in-frame rearrangements only. Not all clones are present; in checked studies, unresolved V genes account for under half, and no reason is known for the remainder. That table is the source of V, J and clone size, and D and trimming were worked out from the DNA. The sample table holds thousands of clones, of which under 90% were seen once. Together, the top ten hold 50% of the sample.

As concerns this clone: Which antigen it targets is not known. No much larger clone exists at a distance of one base, and base qualities are not known.

Hematology units in Padova (Italy), Helsinki (Finland) and Shinshu (Japan) recruited the CD4+ T-LGLL patients. Patient samples were bead-purified CD4+, CD4+CD8+, CD57+ or CD56+ fractions, or unselected PBMC, depending on sample availability. Patient TCRbeta data were integrated with somatic STAT5B mutation profiles obtained by deep amplicon sequencing of the same DNA. All TCR-sequenced material derived from peripheral blood: patient blood samples and healthy donor buffy coats. Peripheral blood mononuclear cells were isolated by Ficoll-Hypaque gradient centrifugation. Genomic DNA was extracted with the Gentra Puregene Cell and Tissue kit and quantified on a Qubit 2.0 fluorometer. The CDR3 numbers 13 residues from cysteine through phenylalanine. The only DNA kept is the CDR3, 39 bases in frame from the first base. V loses 7 bases, J loses 11 bases, and the germline ends lie 15 bases apart. For CDR1 and CDR2, the germline V gene (reference sequence) lists LNHDA and SQIVND.

The rearrangement joined TRBV19 to TRBJ2-6; the D gene is perhaps TRBD1 or TRBD2, each of them matching over 5 bases. This receptor was taken from a woman in her seventies with CD4+ T-cell large granular lymphocyte leukemia. Source material: PBMCs. The CDR3 protein: CASTTGTYDVLTF. The nucleotide sequence is given as TGTGCCAGTACTACCGGGACCTACGACGTCCTGACTTTC.